These T cell receptor beta chains were read from a single sample in a study of T cells in Graves' hyperthyroidism and ophthalmopathy. From the multiplex PCR reads, TCRdb called clonotypes with MiXCR, one entry per CDR3 protein. Among a few hundred thousand distinct CDR3 sequences listed, about half were seen once. The sample was peripheral blood or thyroid tissue (not recorded which). Source of these receptors: an adult woman with Graves' disease, either hyperthyroidism or ophthalmopathy (not recorded which). The CDR3 runs from the conserved cysteine through the conserved F or W. The order of the fields is J gene, CDR3 length, D gene, clone size, V gene, CDR3 DNA, CDR3 protein. A D gene is named only where the DNA matches it firmly. The size field is filled for only some rows; it gives once, few, many or a size class.

>TRBJ2-5|14|-|-|TRBV11-1
TGTGCCAGCAGCTTAGCTGTGCTACAAGAGACCCAGTACTTC
CASSLAVLQETQYF
>TRBJ2-1|12|-|few|TRBV2
TGTGCCAGCAGTCCTAGATACAATGAGCAGTTCTTC
CASSPRYNEQFF
>TRBJ1-5|15|-|few|TRBV28
TGTGCCAGCAGACCGGCGTTCTTTAGCAATCAGCCCCAGCATTTT
CASRPAFFSNQPQHF
>TRBJ1-6|15|-|many|TRBV7-6
TGTGCCAGCAGCTATGCTCGGGACGGTAATTCACCCCTCCACTTT
CASSYARDGNSPLHF
>TRBJ2-7|15|TRBD1|-|TRBV11-2
TGTGCCAGCAGCTTAGTTCGCGGGCAGGGGGTCAAGCAGTACTTC
CASSLVRGQGVKQYF
>TRBJ1-6|13|-|many|TRBV3-1
TGTGCCAGCAGCCAGGGGGTAAATTCACCCCTCCACTTT
CASSQGVNSPLHF
>TRBJ2-5|14|TRBD2|few|TRBV3-1
TGTGCCAGCAGCCTTGGGACTAGAGGCGGTACCCAGTACTTC
CASSLGTRGGTQYF
>TRBJ1-2|13|-|many|TRBV5-1
TGCGCCAGCAGTATGAACAGGGCGGCGGGCTACACCTTC
CASSMNRAAGYTF
>TRBJ2-7|14|TRBD2|-|TRBV29-1
TGCAGCGTTGCCCGGCGACTAGCGGGAGAAGAGCAGTACTTC
CSVARRLAGEEQYF
>TRBJ1-2|18|-|-|TRBV7-9
TGTGCCAGCAGCTTAAACTCCCTCAGGGGCGAGCAGTACTATGGCTACACCTTC
CASSLNSLRGEQYYGYTF
>TRBJ1-5|13|-|few|TRBV28
TGTGCCAGCAGTTTTGGAGGGTATCAGCCCCAGCATTTT
CASSFGGYQPQHF
>TRBJ2-5|14|-|-|TRBV11-2
TGTGCCAGCAGCCCCGATTGGAACCAGGAGACCCAGTACTTC
CASSPDWNQETQYF
>TRBJ1-4|11|-|-|TRBV7-9
TGTGCCAGCAGCGGCCCCGGCCCAGTGTTTTTT
CASSGPGPVFF
>TRBJ1-6|13|-|-|TRBV9
TGTGCCAGCAGCGTAGCTCTCGGTTCACCCCTCCACTTT
CASSVALGSPLHF
>TRBJ1-5|12|-|many|TRBV19
TGTGCCAGTAGTCTGGAGCCCCAGCCCCAGCATTTT
CASSLEPQPQHF
>TRBJ1-3|14|-|-|TRBV11-2
TGTGCCAGCAGCTTAGGATACAGAGGAAACACCATATATTTT
CASSLGYRGNTIYF
>TRBJ1-5|17|-|once|TRBV11-2
TGTGCCAGCAGCTTGACTTCGGGGATTGACAGCAATCAGCCCCAGCATTTT
CASSLTSGIDSNQPQHF
>TRBJ2-6|17|TRBD1|-|TRBV5-1
TGCGCCAGCAGCTGGGGACAGGGGGCGTCTGGGGCCAACGTCCTGACTTTC
CASSWGQGASGANVLTF
>TRBJ2-5|15|TRBD1|few|TRBV2
TGTGCCAGCACCCCCGGACAGGCCATCCAAGAGACCCAGTACTTC
CASTPGQAIQETQYF
>TRBJ2-7|15|TRBD1|-|TRBV7-9
TGTGCCAGCAGCTCAGGACAGGCCTACTCCTACGAGCAGTACTTC
CASSSGQAYSYEQYF
>TRBJ2-5|15|-|many|TRBV5-5
TGTGCCAGCAGCGGGAGCGGTCCGAGGCCGGAGACCCAGTACTTC
CASSGSGPRPETQYF
>TRBJ2-7|15|TRBD2|many|TRBV9
TGTGCCAGCAGCCATACTAGCGGAGGTTCCTACGAGCAGTACTTC
CASSHTSGGSYEQYF
>TRBJ2-6|17|-|-|TRBV15
TGTGCCACCAGCAGTTACGGCCGTCCGACTGGGGCCAACGTCCTGACTTTC
CATSSYGRPTGANVLTF
>TRBJ2-5|13|-|few|TRBV19
TGTGCCAGTAGTGGCAGGATCACAGAGACCCAGTACTTC
CASSGRITETQYF
>TRBJ2-2|12|-|-|TRBV15
TGTGCCACCAGCAGAGAGGCCGGGGAGCTGTTTTTT
CATSREAGELFF
>TRBJ2-7|16|-|many|TRBV6-6
TGTGCCAGCAGTTACGGGGTGGGAATGAGCTCCTACGAGCAGTACTTC
CASSYGVGMSSYEQYF
>TRBJ1-2|15|TRBD1|-|TRBV29-1
TGCAGCGTTGAGGACGGGACAGGGGAAGGCTATGGCTACACCTTC
CSVEDGTGEGYGYTF
>TRBJ1-4|13|-|-|TRBV7-9
TGTGCCAGCAGTCTAACCCGAGGTGAAGAACTGTTTTTT
CASSLTRGEELFF
>TRBJ2-6|15|-|many|TRBV5-5
TGTGCCAGCAGGGATACAGTACCTGGGGCCAACGTCCTGACTTTC
CASRDTVPGANVLTF
>TRBJ1-5|15|-|many|TRBV7-2
TGTGCCAGCAGCTTAATGACGGGAAGCGGGCAGCCCCAGCATTTT
CASSLMTGSGQPQHF
>TRBJ2-5|14|-|few|TRBV10-3
TGTGCCATCAGTGAATACGGGATGATGGAGACCCAGTACTTC
CAISEYGMMETQYF
>TRBJ1-1|11|-|many|TRBV7-9
TGTGCCAGCAGCTCAGTAACTGAAGCTTTCTTT
CASSSVTEAFF
>TRBJ2-2|17|-|many|TRBV9
TGTGCCAGCAGCGCCCGAACAGGGTTCGAAAACACCGGGGAGCTGTTTTTT
CASSARTGFENTGELFF
>TRBJ1-4|10|-|once|TRBV10-2
TGCGCCAGTCTAGCGGAAAAACTGTTTTTT
CASLAEKLFF
>TRBJ2-5|13|-|once|TRBV28
TGTGCCAGCACCGAAAATGGGGGAGAGACCCAGTACTTC
CASTENGGETQYF
>TRBJ2-2|12|-|-|TRBV15
TGTGCCACCAGCAGCAATTGGGGGGAGCTGTTTTTT
CATSSNWGELFF
>TRBJ1-1|13|-|once|TRBV11-2
TGTGCCAGCAGCTTACGGGGCGGGGGTGAAGCTTTCTTT
CASSLRGGGEAFF
>TRBJ2-2|15|-|few|TRBV30
TGTGCCTGGAGTGTAAAAGGCGTGACGTCCGGGGAGCTGTTTTTT
CAWSVKGVTSGELFF
>TRBJ1-6|14|TRBD1|many|TRBV28
TGTGCCAGCAGCCCGACAGGGCCGGAGTCACCCCTCCACTTT
CASSPTGPESPLHF
>TRBJ2-5|14|TRBD1|-|TRBV7-9
TGTGCCAGCAGCTTCCGGACAGGCGCCAAGACCCAGTACTTC
CASSFRTGAKTQYF
>TRBJ2-7|15|TRBD2|many|TRBV28
TGTGCCAGCAGTTTCCGACTAGCGGGAGTCTGGGAGCAGTACTTC
CASSFRLAGVWEQYF
>TRBJ2-5|16|TRBD2|-|TRBV7-2
TGTGCCAGCAGCTTAGCCCTAGCGGGGTTGGCGGAGACCCAGTACTTC
CASSLALAGLAETQYF
>TRBJ1-1|12|TRBD1|many|TRBV20-1
TGCAGTGCCGCCGGGACAGGGGCTGAAGCTTTCTTT
CSAAGTGAEAFF